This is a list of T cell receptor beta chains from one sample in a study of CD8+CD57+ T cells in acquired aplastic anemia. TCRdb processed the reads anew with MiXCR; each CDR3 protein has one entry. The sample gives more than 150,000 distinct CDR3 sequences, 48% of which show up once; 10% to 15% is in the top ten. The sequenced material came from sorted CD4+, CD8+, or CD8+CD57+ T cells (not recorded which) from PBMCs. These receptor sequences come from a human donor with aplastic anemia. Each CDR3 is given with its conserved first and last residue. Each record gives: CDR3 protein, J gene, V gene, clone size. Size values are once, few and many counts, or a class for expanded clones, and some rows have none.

CDR3 protein: CASSPGTGLYGYTF; J gene: TRBJ1-2; V gene: TRBV7-9; clone size: many
CDR3 protein: CSVRVSGNTIYF; J gene: TRBJ1-3; V gene: TRBV29-1; clone size: many
CDR3 protein: CSASTDRGMGYGYTF; J gene: TRBJ1-2; V gene: TRBV20-1; clone size: NA
CDR3 protein: CSARAGTGGAYEQYF; J gene: TRBJ2-7; V gene: TRBV20-1; clone size: many
CDR3 protein: CASSPYLAGSTDTQYF; J gene: TRBJ2-3; V gene: TRBV12-3/TRBV12-4; clone size: many
CDR3 protein: CSAEIAGVGTDTQYF; J gene: TRBJ2-3; V gene: TRBV20-1; clone size: NA
CDR3 protein: CANSSLGGLGQQYF; J gene: TRBJ2-7; V gene: TRBV25-1; clone size: NA
CDR3 protein: CAISHGGGPYEQYF; J gene: TRBJ2-7; V gene: TRBV10-3; clone size: NA
CDR3 protein: CASSLVAGGWYQETQYF; J gene: TRBJ2-5; V gene: TRBV11-1; clone size: NA
CDR3 protein: CASSVDFGSANTGELFF; J gene: TRBJ2-2; V gene: TRBV9; clone size: many
CDR3 protein: CASSLEQGIVHEQYF; J gene: TRBJ2-7; V gene: TRBV2; clone size: NA
CDR3 protein: CASSSSGVRFNEQFF; J gene: TRBJ2-1; V gene: TRBV19; clone size: NA
CDR3 protein: CAGSGANQPQHF; J gene: TRBJ1-5; V gene: TRBV6-6; clone size: many
CDR3 protein: CASSSGGAGSYNEQFF; J gene: TRBJ2-1; V gene: TRBV5-4; clone size: many
CDR3 protein: CASTPGETQYF; J gene: TRBJ2-5; V gene: TRBV2; clone size: few
CDR3 protein: CASSLRGAGANVLTF; J gene: TRBJ2-6; V gene: TRBV28; clone size: NA
CDR3 protein: CSVNEQFF; J gene: TRBJ2-1; V gene: TRBV29-1; clone size: NA
CDR3 protein: CASGETGLALGINEQFF; J gene: TRBJ2-1; V gene: TRBV11-1; clone size: NA